This T cell receptor beta chain was recovered during a study of control samples from healthy donors and cancer patients (TCRdb year 2020). With respect to this clone: The specificity of this receptor is unknown. Within one base of it there is no much larger clone, and no base qualities were kept.

The library was made by the immunoSEQ multiplex PCR assay. Sourced from immuneACCESS, this table was stored by TCRdb with only in-frame sequences that have V and J called. A share of the clones is absent; for the studies checked, an unresolved V gene accounts for under half, and the remainder has no known explanation. For this sample there are about 120,000 clones; more than 80% appear just once. Around 1.1% of the sample belongs to the ten largest clones. Sequences DFQATT (CDR1) and SNEGSKA (CDR2) are obtained from the germline V gene (reference sequence). Trimming at the junction amounts to 5 bases on V and 6 bases on J, and the germline ends lie 9 bases apart. The CDR3, from cysteine to phenylalanine, totals 11 residues. Only the CDR3 DNA stays, 33 bases, in frame from base 1.

The chain links TRBV20-1 with TRBJ2-3; the D gene is not confidently resolved. This clonotype originated in a woman aged 50 to 60 with colorectal cancer. The sample taken for sequencing was PBMCs. The CDR3 protein: CSAGLWDTQYF. The nucleotide sequence is given as TGCAGTGCTGGGCTGTGGGATACGCAGTATTTT.